One sample yielded the 5 T cell receptor beta chains listed below, sequenced in a study of OX40 agonist ivuxolimab in advanced cancers. The repertoire was sequenced with immunoSEQ multiplex PCR; TCRdb's copy has only in-frame clones and lacks some. The repertoire holds 89,000 or so clones, with 70% to 90% as singletons. Sequencing was performed on CD4+ or CD8+ T cells sorted from blood, taken in a trial of the OX40 agonist ivuxolimab. These receptor sequences come from an adult with an advanced solid tumor such as melanoma, head and neck, liver or kidney cancer.

The chain carries TRBV7-2 and TRBJ2-5; D is unclear. The V and J ends lost 2 bases and 5 bases respectively, with 9 bases between them. From germline, CDR1 is SGHTA and CDR2 FQGNSA. The CDR3 spans 13 residues. CDR3 coding DNA: TGTGCCAGCAGCTTAATGCAAACGGAGACCCAGTACTTC. Its translation is CASSLMQTETQYF.

The V call is TRBV7-3, the J call TRBJ2-5, with D possibly matching TRBD2 (5 bases). CDR1 and CDR2 from the germline V gene are SGHTA and FQGTGA. The CDR3 is 18 residues long. V was shortened by 2 bases and J by 3 bases, with 22 bases between the two germline ends. The chain's CDR3 is CASSLGIGGHPGEETQYF. The CDR3 coding sequence is TGTGCCAGCAGCTTAGGAATTGGCGGGCACCCAGGAGAAGAGACCCAGTACTTC.

The rearrangement uses TRBV5-4 and TRBJ2-6; possibly TRBD2 for D (5 bases). Germline V CDR1 and CDR2: SGHNT, YYREEE (reference sequence). The CDR3 covers 15 residues. V lost 10 bases to trimming and J lost 3 bases, with 17 bases between them. CDR3 protein: CASNRGSNGANVLTF. In nucleotides, the CDR3 is TGTGCCTCCAATCGGGGTTCGAATGGGGCCAACGTCCTGACTTTC.

The gene calls are TRBV5-1 and TRBJ2-7; the D gene is possibly TRBD2 (6 bases). CDR3 length equals 15 residues. The germline CDR1 and CDR2 sequences are SGHRS and YFSETQ. V dropped 0 bases and J dropped 0 bases, with 10 bases sitting between them. The CDR3 loop reads CASSLAGGTSYEQYF. The CDR3 DNA reads as TGCGCCAGCAGCTTGGCCGGAGGGACCTCCTACGAGCAGTACTTC.

The rearrangement uses TRBV19 and TRBJ1-5; possible D gene TRBD1, 6 bases. Germline-derived CDR1 and CDR2 are LNHDA and SQIVND (reference sequence). CDR3 size: 16 residues. The V end was cut by 2 bases, the J end by 3 bases, with 14 bases between. CDR3 sequence (DNA): TGTGCCAGTAGTATACTTGGACAGCAATTCAATCAGCCCCAGCATTTT. This codes for CASSILGQQFNQPQHF.